Following are 23 T cell receptor beta chains from one sample sequenced in a study of blood T cell repertoires in COVID-19. Clones were sequenced by immunoSEQ multiplex PCR, and TCRdb holds only the in-frame ones, with some missing. Altogether approximately 400,000 clones are present, roughly 90% being singletons, with the ten largest covering 1.2%. Input material: peripheral blood. These receptors were obtained from a man between 40 and 49 years old with acute or convalescent COVID-19.

The chain is built from TRBV6-6 and TRBJ2-1, with a weak D call TRBD1 (5 bases). This CDR3 has 15 amino acids. Trimming shortened V by 2 bases and J by 3 bases, and 11 bases separated the two germline ends. Germline V CDR1 and CDR2: MNHNY, SVGAGI (reference sequence). The CDR3 is CASSYPGQFYNEQFF. The CDR3 DNA sequence: TGTGCCAGCAGTTACCCCGGACAATTCTACAATGAGCAGTTCTTC.

The chain couples TRBV30 to TRBJ1-2; D perhaps matches TRBD1 (5 bases). The germline V and J ends were trimmed by 6 bases and 5 bases, with 16 bases remaining between them. CDR3 length equals 13 residues. Germline V CDR1 and CDR2: GTSNPN, SVGIG (reference sequence). The CDR3 reads CACYNRQRYGYTF. CDR3 nucleotide sequence: TGTGCCTGCTACAACAGGCAGCGTTATGGCTACACCTTC. The full variable domain, completed using reference TRBV30 and TRBJ1-2, is SQTIHQWPATLVQPVGSPLSLECTVEGTSNPNLYWYRQAAGRGLQLLFYSVGIGQISSEVPQNLSASRPQDRQFILSSKKLLLSDSGFYLCACYNRQRYGYTFGSGTRLTVV.

The rearrangement uses TRBV5-1 and TRBJ2-6; D is unclear. CDR3 size: 14 residues. Germline loops: CDR1 SGHRS, CDR2 YFSETQ. Trimming left V 4 bases short and J 0 bases short, with 5 bases between. CDR3 coding DNA: TGCGCCAGCAGCACAGACTCTGGGGCCAACGTCCTGACTTTC. As protein: CASSTDSGANVLTF.

This clone was seen only a few times. The chain employs TRBV29-1 and TRBJ2-1; no definite D call. Germline V CDR1 and CDR2: SQVTM, ANQGSEA. The CDR3 runs 14 residues. The V and J ends lost 1 base and 7 bases respectively, with 14 bases between them. The CDR3 sequence: CSVEVPNLRNEQFF. The CDR3 DNA follows: TGCAGCGTTGAAGTACCTAACCTCAGGAATGAGCAGTTCTTC.

The V gene is TRBV6-6, the J gene TRBJ2-3; 9 bases agree with TRBD2. The CDR3 length is 13 residues. After removal of 7 bases from V and 6 bases from J, the junction contained 5 bases not matched to a gene. The germline V gene has CDR1 MNHNY and CDR2 SVGAGI (reference sequence). Written as DNA, the CDR3 is TGTGCCAGCACCTGGCGGGAGGGGGATACGCAGTATTTT. Its translation is CASTWREGDTQYF.

The J gene is TRBJ1-3, the V gene TRBV5-6; 7 bases align to TRBD1. V gave up 4 bases and J gave up 0 bases; unmatched junction bases: 7. Germline assignment: CDR1 SGHDT and CDR2 YYEEEE. The CDR3 is 16 residues long. Here the CDR3 reads CASSRGQPHSGNTIYF. The CDR3, as DNA: TGTGCCAGCAGCCGGGGACAGCCCCACTCTGGAAACACCATATATTTT.

The genes are TRBV12-5 and TRBJ2-2, with D perhaps TRBD2 (6 bases). The V gene lost 1 base and the J gene lost 4 bases, with 13 bases spanning the gap. Germline loops: CDR1 LGHNT, CDR2 FRNRAP. This CDR3 has 16 residues. The chain's CDR3 is CASGLGSPSATGELFF. CDR3 nucleotide sequence: TGTGCTAGTGGTTTGGGAAGTCCTAGCGCCACCGGGGAGCTGTTTTTT.

The rearrangement joins TRBV14 to TRBJ1-1, with 8 bases identical to TRBD1. Germline-derived CDR1 and CDR2 are SGHDN and FVKESK. There are 15 residues in the CDR3. The trim removed 3 bases at V and 5 bases at J, leaving 8 bases unmatched. CDR3 amino acids: CASSHLGQGRTEAFF. Here the CDR3 DNA reads TGTGCCAGCAGCCACTTAGGACAGGGACGGACTGAAGCTTTCTTT.

V and J are TRBV21-1 and TRBJ1-2. TRBV21-1 is flagged as a pseudogene. The length of the CDR3 is 14 residues. The CDR3 nucleotides read TGTGCCAGCAGCGACGAGGGCGATAACTATGGCTACACCTTC. Encoded protein: CASSDEGDNYGYTF.

This chain joins TRBV6-5 and TRBJ1-3; weak D call: TRBD1 (5 bases). The CDR3 spans 15 residues. Trimming cost V 0 bases and J 0 bases, with 6 bases left between them. Per germline, CDR1 MNHEY and CDR2 SVGAGI. CDR3 residues: CASSYSTVSGNTIYF. The CDR3 bases are TGTGCCAGCAGTTACTCGACAGTCTCTGGAAACACCATATATTTT.

This clone was observed a few times. This chain connects TRBV5-1 to TRBJ2-7; TRBD1 matches 8 bases. The CDR3 extends over 14 amino acids. V gave up 10 bases and J gave up 4 bases; unmatched junction bases: 13. Germline V gene data show CDR1 as SGHRS and CDR2 as YFSETQ. CDR3 sequence (DNA): TGCGCCTGCTCCACGGACAGGGAGATTTACGAGCAGTACTTC. This codes for CACSTDREIYEQYF.

The chain links TRBV28 to TRBJ2-1, with 14 bases fitting TRBD2. Per the germline V gene, CDR1 is MDHEN and CDR2 is SYDVKM. The CDR3 runs to 15 residues. The J segment lost 7 bases and the V segment lost 6 bases, leaving 5 bases of the junction unmatched. CDR3 sequence: CASRRLAGGRNEQFF. CDR3 sequence (DNA): TGTGCCAGCAGGAGACTAGCGGGGGGGCGTAATGAGCAGTTCTTC.

In this sample, this clone turned up once. The chain links TRBV6-6 to TRBJ2-2; D is uncertain. In germline, CDR1 is MNHNY, CDR2 SVGAGI (reference sequence). The CDR3 runs to 14 residues. With 8 bases removed from V and 4 bases from J, the gap between germline ends came to 14 bases. The CDR3 is CASSVTALTGELFF. As DNA, the CDR3 is TGTGCCAGCTCCGTAACCGCACTCACCGGGGAGCTGTTTTTT.

The V call is TRBV19, the J call TRBJ2-3; 7 bases line up with TRBD1. V was clipped by 5 bases and J by 7 bases; unmatched bases: 6. The CDR3 runs 13 residues. Per the germline V gene, CDR1 is LNHDA and CDR2 is SQIVND (reference sequence). The CDR3 loop reads CASSGDSMNTQYF. As DNA, the CDR3 is TGTGCCAGTAGTGGGGACAGCATGAATACGCAGTATTTT.

This chain uses TRBV27 with TRBJ1-2; 7 bases agree with TRBD1. The CDR3 has 15 residues. V was clipped by 6 bases and J by 3 bases; unmatched bases: 10. In germline, CDR1 is MNHEY, CDR2 SMNVEV (reference sequence). The CDR3 DNA reads as TGTGCCAGCAGGACTGAGACAGGGCAAGACTATGGCTACACCTTC. It yields the protein CASRTETGQDYGYTF.

CDR3 sequence: CASSPGLQGVQETQYF. As DNA, the CDR3 is TGTGCCAGCAGCCCCGGGCTACAGGGTGTACAAGAGACCCAGTACTTC. The chain is built from TRBV9 and TRBJ2-5, with D possibly being TRBD1 (6 bases). Germline V gene sequence: CDR1 SGDLS, CDR2 YYNGEE. The CDR3 extends over 16 amino acids. Trimming removed 4 bases from V and 2 bases from J, with 18 bases in between.

The J gene is TRBJ1-2, the V gene TRBV27, with D perhaps TRBD1 (6 bases). Germline V gives CDR1 MNHEY, CDR2 SMNVEV (reference sequence). The V and J ends lost 5 bases and 5 bases respectively, with 21 bases between them. The length of the CDR3 is 16 residues. The CDR3 protein is CASSPNPQGKLYGYTF. CDR3 DNA sequence: TGTGCCAGCAGTCCGAACCCTCAGGGGAAGCTTTATGGCTACACCTTC.

The chain uses TRBV29-1 and TRBJ2-7; TRBD1 agrees at 8 bases. CDR3 length: 15 residues. The germline V gene has CDR1 SQVTM and CDR2 ANQGSEA. V was pared by 1 base and J by 4 bases, with 9 bases of the junction left unmatched. CDR3 bases: TGCAGCGTTGAAGGAAGTTTGCAGGGGGCTTACGAGCAGTACTTC. This translates into CSVEGSLQGAYEQYF.

This chain joins TRBV12-3 or TRBV12-4 and TRBJ2-7; D is ambiguous. Trimming removed 5 bases from V and 3 bases from J, with 8 bases in between. The CDR3 totals 12 residues. CDR3 nucleotides: TGTGCCAGCAGTCCCGACTTCTACGAGCAGTACTTC. It encodes CASSPDFYEQYF.

This chain connects TRBV6-5 to TRBJ2-1; the match to TRBD1 covers 9 bases. Germline-derived CDR1 and CDR2 are MNHEY and SVGAGI. This CDR3 contains 15 residues. After removal of 8 bases from V and 1 base from J, the junction contained 6 bases not matched to a gene. The CDR3 DNA is TGTGCCAGCGTCATAGGACAGGGGTCCTACAATGAGCAGTTCTTC. Its translation: CASVIGQGSYNEQFF.

The gene calls are TRBV4-1 and TRBJ1-5, with 9 bases identical to TRBD1. The CDR3 extends over 17 amino acids. Per the germline V gene, CDR1 is MGHRA and CDR2 is YSYEKL. Losses at the gene ends were 0 bases for V and 5 bases for J; bases not matched to a gene: 8. CDR3 nucleotides: TGCGCCAGCAGCCAAGACCTGGACAGGGGAGGTTATCAGCCCCAGCATTTT. Encoded protein: CASSQDLDRGGYQPQHF.

The rearrangement links TRBV9 to TRBJ2-7, with 8 bases aligning to TRBD1. Germline-derived CDR1 and CDR2 are SGDLS and YYNGEE. CDR3 length: 14 residues. The trim removed 3 bases at V and 0 bases at J, leaving 2 bases unmatched. The CDR3 DNA reads as TGTGCCAGCAGCGCGGGACAGGCCTCCTACGAGCAGTACTTC. This codes for CASSAGQASYEQYF.

The chain links TRBV28 to TRBJ2-7; D is uncertain. CDR1 MDHEN and CDR2 SYDVKM come from the germline V gene. Trimming left V 2 bases short and J 7 bases short, with 6 bases between. This CDR3 is 11 amino acids long. CDR3 sequence: CASSLVKEQYF. The CDR3 DNA is TGTGCCAGCAGTTTAGTAAAAGAGCAGTACTTC.